This entry lists 32 T cell receptor beta chains sequenced from one sample in a study of CD8+CD57+ T cells in acquired aplastic anemia. In patients chosen for sequencing, flow cytometry had shown CD8+CD57+ cell expansion. According to the study, genomic DNA was the template for TCR beta VDJ and CDR3 profiling. Via MiXCR, TCRdb re-called the reads, giving one row per CDR3 protein. The table has fewer than 250,000 distinct CDR3 sequences, approximately 45% seen once. The specimen was sorted CD4+, CD8+, or CD8+CD57+ T cells (not recorded which) from PBMCs. These receptors were collected from a human donor with aplastic anemia.

This clonotype was seen many times. The DNA for the CDR3 is TGTGCCAGTAGTCAAGACGGAGCTCCCTACGAGCAGTACTTC. Protein product: CASSQDGAPYEQYF. This chain joins TRBV19 and TRBJ2-7; D is undetermined. The CDR3 runs 14 residues. V was clipped by 5 bases and J by 2 bases, with 13 bases between them. The germline CDR1 and CDR2 sequences are LNHDA and SQIVND (reference sequence).

This clonotype was found a few times. The V and J genes are TRBV20-1 and TRBJ2-1; 11 bases are a match to TRBD2. With V trimmed by 3 bases and J by 6 bases, 4 bases remained unmatched. This CDR3 has 14 amino acids. Looked up from germline, CDR1 is DFQATT and CDR2 is SNEGSKA (reference sequence). DNA for the CDR3: TGCAGTGCTAGTAGCGGGAGGGGGAGCAATGAGCAGTTCTTC. It encodes CSASSGRGSNEQFF.

This clonotype came up many times. This chain joins TRBV28 and TRBJ2-7; a weak D match, TRBD2 (5 bases). Germline V lookup: CDR1 MDHEN, CDR2 SYDVKM. CDR3 size: 13 residues. The V gene lost 3 bases and the J gene lost 6 bases, with 12 bases spanning the gap. The CDR3 nucleotides are TGTGCCAGCAGTTTGTCCCTAGCCCGCGAGCAGTACTTC. It yields the protein CASSLSLAREQYF.

CDR3 region: CARALSDAGTEAFF. DNA of the CDR3: TGTGCTAGAGCCCTGTCCGATGCTGGCACAGAAGCTTTCTTT. This sequence joins TRBV9 and TRBJ1-1, with no clear D. CDR1 and CDR2 from the germline V gene are SGDLS and YYNGEE. This CDR3 contains 14 residues.

V and J are TRBV2 and TRBJ2-3; the D gene is possibly TRBD1 (6 bases). Germline CDR1 reads SNHLY; CDR2 reads FYNNEI. The V end lost 6 bases, the J end lost 6 bases, and 19 bases lay between the germline ends. CDR3 length equals 15 residues. The CDR3 loop reads CASRILSAGADTQYF. CDR3 sequence (DNA): TGTGCCAGCAGGATACTTTCTGCAGGGGCGGATACGCAGTATTTT.

Concerning this clonotype itself: A read error may explain this, as a much larger clone is one base away. The chain combines TRBV14 with TRBJ2-7; possibly TRBD2 for D (5 bases). The CDR3 spans 14 residues. Per germline, CDR1 SGHDN and CDR2 FVKESK. DNA of the CDR3: TGTGCCAGCAGCCTTTCGGTGGCCCCCTGGGAGCTGTACTTC. Its translation is CASSLSVAPWELYF.

Remarks on this clonotype: A junction end diverges from the germline sequence, so it may reflect a read error. J is TRBJ2-1 and V is TRBV7-6, with D tentatively TRBD2 (6 bases). CDR1 and CDR2 (germline): SGHVS, FNYEAQ. The CDR3 consists of 15 residues. CDR3: CASSTGRGIHNEQFF. Here the CDR3 DNA reads TGTGCTAGCAGCACCGGCCGGGGGATCCACAATGAGCAGTTCTTC.

The rearrangement links TRBV24-1 to TRBJ2-1; D ambiguous. The CDR3 consists of 14 residues. Trimming removed 6 bases from V and 0 bases from J, with 8 bases in between. Germline loops: CDR1 KGHDR, CDR2 SFDVKD. CDR3 amino acids: CATSKGSSYNEQFF. CDR3 DNA: TGTGCCACCAGTAAGGGTAGCTCCTACAATGAGCAGTTCTTC.

This chain connects TRBV7-4 to TRBJ1-2; 7 bases are a match to TRBD1. This CDR3 is 14 amino acids long. Unmatched junction bases numbered 7, after V lost 6 bases and J lost 3 bases. Germline CDR1 reads SGHVT; CDR2 reads SQSDAQ. The chain's CDR3 is CASSDDREDYGYTF. The CDR3, as DNA: TGTGCCAGCAGTGATGACAGGGAGGACTATGGCTACACCTTC.

The V call is TRBV27, the J call TRBJ2-7; 9 bases agree with TRBD1. With V trimmed by 4 bases and J by 9 bases, 1 base remained unmatched. There are 11 residues in the CDR3. Germline V lookup: CDR1 MNHEY, CDR2 SMNVEV (reference sequence). CDR3 in amino acids: CASSSTGGQYF. In DNA form, the CDR3 reads TGTGCCAGCAGTTCGACAGGGGGGCAGTACTTC.

About this clonotype: A read error may explain this, as a much larger clone is one base away. This is likely a read error, given that the CDR3 carries no conserved phenylalanine or tryptophan at its end. The rearrangement links TRBV7-2 to TRBJ2-1; D may be TRBD1 (6 bases). The CDR3 totals 16 residues. Trimming stripped 3 bases from V and 3 bases from J, with 15 bases between. The germline gives CDR1 SGHTA, CDR2 FQGNSA. The CDR3 is CASSLVGRGDYNEQFL. The CDR3 nucleotides are TGTGCCAGCAGCTTGGTGGGCAGGGGCGACTACAATGAGCAGTTCCTC.

This clonotype has a count of ten or more. CDR3 DNA: TGTGCCAGTAGTCCCCAAACGGAGGGATACTATGGCTACACCTTC. Encoded protein: CASSPQTEGYYGYTF. The genes are TRBV19 and TRBJ1-2, with no clear D. This CDR3 region has 15 residues. V lost 5 bases and J lost 3, with 16 bases in between. The V gene's germline CDR1 is LNHDA and CDR2 SQIVND (reference sequence).

V gene TRBV19 combines with J gene TRBJ1-6, with 7 bases that match TRBD1. Per germline, CDR1 LNHDA and CDR2 SQIVND (reference sequence). The CDR3 has 14 residues. The V gene end was trimmed by 3 bases and the J gene end by 10 bases; junction bases not matched to a gene: 6. The CDR3 DNA reads TGTGCCAGTAGTATGAAGACAGGGAACTCACCCCTCCACTTT. This gives the protein CASSMKTGNSPLHF.

V and J are TRBV5-6 and TRBJ2-7; D perhaps matches TRBD2 (5 bases). There are 14 residues in the CDR3. Per the germline V gene, CDR1 is SGHDT and CDR2 is YYEEEE. Trimming stripped 4 bases from V and 6 bases from J, with 17 bases between. CDR3 coding DNA: TGTGCCAGCAGCCAAGAAGTCGGAGGAGGCGAGCAGTACTTC. Its translation: CASSQEVGGGEQYF.

This chain connects TRBV25-1 to TRBJ2-1, with D maybe TRBD2 (6 bases). Germline lookup yields CDR1 MGHDK and CDR2 SYGVNS. Between the trimmed V and J ends, which lost 5 bases and 6 bases, there was a span of 11 bases. This CDR3 comprises 13 residues. As DNA, the CDR3 is TGTGCCAGCAGTCCTTTCGGGGGCAATGAGCAGTTCTTC. Translation gives CASSPFGGNEQFF.

This clonotype was seen many times. The chain links TRBV11-2 to TRBJ1-6, with D possibly being TRBD1 (5 bases). This CDR3 region has 15 residues. The germline V gene encodes CDR1 SGHAT and CDR2 FQNNGV. V lost 3 bases and J lost 9, with 15 bases in between. For the CDR3, the DNA is TGTGCCAGCAGCTTGGGGCCGTGGGGACGTTCACCCCTCCACTTT. Its translation: CASSLGPWGRSPLHF.

This clonotype was recorded at least ten times. The V call is TRBV7-9, the J call TRBJ2-1; D ambiguous. Trimming removed 4 bases from V and 7 bases from J, with 8 bases in between. Germline CDR1 and CDR2: SEHNR and FQNEAQ (reference sequence). This CDR3 is built from 12 residues. This CDR3 is CASSWATNEQFF. The CDR3, as DNA: TGTGCCAGCAGCTGGGCTACAAATGAGCAGTTCTTC.

This clonotype showed up just a few times. The chain joins TRBV2 to TRBJ2-7; D may be TRBD1 (6 bases). The germline V gene encodes CDR1 SNHLY and CDR2 FYNNEI. The V gene lost 6 bases and the J gene lost 7 bases, with 19 bases spanning the gap. The CDR3 sequence is 14 residues long. Here the CDR3 DNA reads TGTGCCAGCAGCCCGAGGGGGAGTAATAGGGAGCAGTACTTC. It translates to CASSPRGSNREQYF.

The sample holds many counts of this clonotype. The chain joins TRBV9 to TRBJ2-2; 7 bases agree with TRBD1. The CDR3 is made up of 16 amino acids. Germline V gene sequence: CDR1 SGDLS, CDR2 YYNGEE. V lost 0 bases to trimming and J lost 1 base; unmatched junction nucleotides: 3. CDR3 DNA sequence: TGTGCCAGCAGCGTAGGGGGGACAGTGAACACCGGGGAGCTGTTTTTT. Amino acids: CASSVGGTVNTGELFF.

There are a few counts of this clonotype. This chain joins TRBV30 and TRBJ2-7; TRBD2 matches 8 bases. The CDR3 length is 13 residues. Looked up from germline, CDR1 is GTSNPN and CDR2 is SVGIG (reference sequence). Germline trimming cut 2 bases from V and 3 bases from J; bases unmatched to any gene: 3. CDR3 protein: CAWSTGLVYEQYF. In DNA, the CDR3 is TGTGCCTGGAGTACGGGACTAGTCTACGAGCAGTACTTC.

The V and J genes are TRBV12-3 or TRBV12-4 and TRBJ1-5, with D perhaps TRBD1 (5 bases). V shed 10 bases and J shed 6 bases, with 19 bases lying between them. CDR3 length: 14 amino acids. DNA of the CDR3: TGTGCCACCCAACCTGGGGGAGCGGGTCAGCCCCAGCATTTT. As protein: CATQPGGAGQPQHF.

The CDR3 DNA sequence: TGTGCCTGGAGTAAAAGGGCCCAGTACTTC. Residues: CAWSKRAQYF. The rearrangement joins TRBV30 to TRBJ2-5, with no clear D. Germline loops: CDR1 GTSNPN, CDR2 SVGIG (reference sequence). There are 10 residues in the CDR3. V was shortened by 2 bases and J by 9 bases, with 7 bases between the two germline ends.

This clonotype came up many times. The chain employs TRBV15 and TRBJ2-7, with D possibly matching TRBD1 (6 bases). V lost 1 base, J lost 0 bases, and 13 bases lay in between. Germline lookup yields CDR1 LNHNV and CDR2 YYDKDF (reference sequence). The CDR3 consists of 16 residues. CDR3 sequence (DNA): TGTGCCACCAGCAGAGGACCTGGGGACACCTCCTACGAGCAGTACTTC. Its translation is CATSRGPGDTSYEQYF.

The chain employs TRBV9 and TRBJ1-1, with 9 bases that match TRBD1. The V gene end was trimmed by 0 bases and the J gene end by 0 bases; junction bases not matched to a gene: 9. This CDR3 region has 18 residues. Germline V gene lookup returns CDR1 SGDLS and CDR2 YYNGEE. The chain's CDR3 is CASSVGLGRTGVNTEAFF. CDR3 coding DNA: TGTGCCAGCAGCGTAGGGTTAGGGAGGACAGGGGTGAACACTGAAGCTTTCTTT.

This clonotype was seen repeatedly, ten times or more. The chain is built from TRBV20-1 and TRBJ2-7; D gene uncertain. This CDR3 comprises 14 residues. Trimming removed 0 bases at V and 2 bases at J, with 11 bases between. Germline assignment: CDR1 DFQATT and CDR2 SNEGSKA (reference sequence). CDR3 sequence (DNA): TGCAGTGCTAGAGATCCTGACGGAACCTACGAGCAGTACTTC. Its protein is CSARDPDGTYEQYF.

The chain uses TRBV29-1 and TRBJ2-7; D is possibly TRBD1 (6 bases). The germline CDR1 and CDR2 sequences are SQVTM and ANQGSEA. This CDR3 region has 12 residues. V was shortened by 4 bases and J by 5 bases, with 12 bases between the two germline ends. The CDR3 DNA is TGCAGCGTTGCAGGGGCAACGAACGAGCAGTACTTC. It codes for CSVAGATNEQYF.

This clonotype was observed a handful of times. The chain couples TRBV5-1 to TRBJ2-3; D is ambiguous. In germline, CDR1 is SGHRS, CDR2 YFSETQ. The CDR3 extends over 12 amino acids. V dropped 4 bases and J dropped 2 bases, with 5 bases sitting between them. CDR3 in amino acids: CASSATTDTQYF. The CDR3 coding sequence is TGCGCCAGCAGCGCCACCACAGATACGCAGTATTTT.

This clonotype was detected a few times. At one end the junction does not follow the germline gene, possibly because of a read error. This chain links TRBV7-3 with TRBJ2-7, with 8 bases matching TRBD1. The CDR3 is made up of 15 amino acids. In germline, CDR1 is SGHTA, CDR2 FQGTGA. CDR3 in amino acids: CASSQGLRGLGEQYF. The CDR3 DNA sequence: TGCGCCAGCAGCCAAGGGCTCAGGGGGCTGGGGGAGCAGTACTTC.

The chain recombines TRBV2 with TRBJ2-7, with 10 positions matching TRBD2. The CDR3 totals 15 residues. V was pared by 6 bases and J by 3 bases, with 8 bases of the junction left unmatched. CDR1 and CDR2 (germline): SNHLY, FYNNEI. CDR3 nucleotide sequence: TGTGCCAGCAGCGCCGGACTAGCGGAGAACTACGAGCAGTACGTC. Translating gives CASSAGLAENYEQYV.

The V call is TRBV7-2, the J call TRBJ2-1; 8 positions agree with TRBD1. The CDR3 length is 18 residues. V was clipped by 7 bases and J by 9 bases; unmatched bases: 23. In germline, CDR1 is SGHTA, CDR2 FQGNSA. Here the CDR3 DNA reads TGTGCCAGCAACCACCAAACCAAACCGGGACAGGATTGGCGTGAGCAGTTCTTC. It yields the protein CASNHQTKPGQDWREQFF.

This clonotype was counted at least ten times. The CDR3 DNA follows: TGCGCCAGCAGTGGAGGGACAGCAGATACGCAGTATTTT. Amino acid sequence: CASSGGTADTQYF. This chain uses TRBV10-1 with TRBJ2-3, with 7 bases lining up with TRBD1. The CDR3 is 13 residues long. Trimming at V came to 4 bases and at J to 4 bases, leaving 2 bases not matched to a gene. Germline CDR1 reads WNHNN; CDR2 reads SYGVQD (reference sequence).

V gene TRBV11-2 combines with J gene TRBJ2-5; tentative D call: TRBD2 (6 bases). The CDR3 loop spans 15 amino acids. The germline CDR1 and CDR2 sequences are SGHAT and FQNNGV. The germline V and J ends were trimmed by 1 base and 2 bases, with 11 bases remaining between them. CDR3 bases: TGTGCCAGCAGCTTAGTCGTGGCGGGACAAGAGACCCAGTACTTC. As protein: CASSLVVAGQETQYF.